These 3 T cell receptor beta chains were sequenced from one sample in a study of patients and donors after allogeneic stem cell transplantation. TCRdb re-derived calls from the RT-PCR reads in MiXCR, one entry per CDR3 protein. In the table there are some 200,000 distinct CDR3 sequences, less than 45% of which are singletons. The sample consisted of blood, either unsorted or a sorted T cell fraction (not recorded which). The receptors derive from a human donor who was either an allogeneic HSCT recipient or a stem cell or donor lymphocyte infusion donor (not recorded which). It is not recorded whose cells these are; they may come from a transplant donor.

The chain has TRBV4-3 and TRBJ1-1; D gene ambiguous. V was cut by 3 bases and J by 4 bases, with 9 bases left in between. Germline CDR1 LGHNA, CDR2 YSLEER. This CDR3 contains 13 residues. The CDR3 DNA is TGCGCCAGCAGCCAGGGGTGGAGCACTGAAGCTTTCTTT. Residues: CASSQGWSTEAFF.

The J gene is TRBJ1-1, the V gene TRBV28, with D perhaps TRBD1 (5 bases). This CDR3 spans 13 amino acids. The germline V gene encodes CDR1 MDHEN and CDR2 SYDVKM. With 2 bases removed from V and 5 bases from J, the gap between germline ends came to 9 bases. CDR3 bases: TGTGCCAGCAGTTTACCCAGGGCTACTGAAGCTTTCTTT. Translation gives CASSLPRATEAFF.

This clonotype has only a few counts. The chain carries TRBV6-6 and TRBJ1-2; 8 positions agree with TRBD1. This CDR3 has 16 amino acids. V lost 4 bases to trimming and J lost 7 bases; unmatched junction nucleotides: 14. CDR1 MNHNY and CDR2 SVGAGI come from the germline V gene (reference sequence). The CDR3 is CASSSTGGQGAFGYTF. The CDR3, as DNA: TGTGCCAGCAGTTCAACGGGGGGGCAGGGGGCCTTTGGCTACACCTTC.